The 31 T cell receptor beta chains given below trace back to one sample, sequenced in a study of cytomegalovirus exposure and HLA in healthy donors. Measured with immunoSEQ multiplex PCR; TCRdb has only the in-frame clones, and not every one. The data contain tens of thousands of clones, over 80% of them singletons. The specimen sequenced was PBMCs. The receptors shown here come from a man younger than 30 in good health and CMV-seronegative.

This CDR3 is CASTGRSTEAFF. CDR3 nucleotides: TGCGCCAGCACCGGGAGGAGCACTGAAGCTTTCTTT. The rearrangement joins TRBV4-3 to TRBJ1-1, with no clear D. From germline, CDR1 is LGHNA and CDR2 YSLEER. V lost 7 bases and J lost 4, with 10 bases in between. The CDR3 sequence is 12 residues long.

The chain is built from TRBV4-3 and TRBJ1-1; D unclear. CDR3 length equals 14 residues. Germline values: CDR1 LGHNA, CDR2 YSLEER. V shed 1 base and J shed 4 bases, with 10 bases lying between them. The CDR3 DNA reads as TGCGCCAGCAGCCAAGTCAGGAGGAGCACTGAAGCTTTCTTT. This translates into CASSQVRRSTEAFF.

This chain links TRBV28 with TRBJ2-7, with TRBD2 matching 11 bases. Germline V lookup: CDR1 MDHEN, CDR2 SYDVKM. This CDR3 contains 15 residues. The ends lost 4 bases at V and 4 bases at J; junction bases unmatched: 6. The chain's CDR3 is CASSSGTSGLYEQYF. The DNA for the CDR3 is TGTGCCAGCAGTTCCGGGACTAGCGGATTATACGAGCAGTACTTC.

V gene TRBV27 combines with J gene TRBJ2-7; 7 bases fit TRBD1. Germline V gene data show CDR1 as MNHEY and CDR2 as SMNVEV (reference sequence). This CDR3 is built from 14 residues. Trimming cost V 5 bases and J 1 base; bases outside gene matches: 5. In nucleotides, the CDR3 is TGTGCCAGCAGTATGAGGGGACAGTCCTACGAGCAGTACTTC. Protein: CASSMRGQSYEQYF.

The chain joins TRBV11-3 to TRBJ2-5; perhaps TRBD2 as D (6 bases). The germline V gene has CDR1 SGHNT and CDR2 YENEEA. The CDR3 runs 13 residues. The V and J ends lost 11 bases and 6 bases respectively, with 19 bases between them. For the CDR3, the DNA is TGTGCCGGCCAGCGGGCTAGCGCTAAGACCCAGTACTTC. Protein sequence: CAGQRASAKTQYF.

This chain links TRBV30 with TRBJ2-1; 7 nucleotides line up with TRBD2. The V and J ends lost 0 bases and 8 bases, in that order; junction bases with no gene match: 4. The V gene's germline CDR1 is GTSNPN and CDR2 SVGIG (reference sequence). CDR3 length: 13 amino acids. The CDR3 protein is CAWSVGGADEQFF. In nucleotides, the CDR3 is TGTGCCTGGAGTGTGGGAGGGGCCGATGAGCAGTTCTTC.

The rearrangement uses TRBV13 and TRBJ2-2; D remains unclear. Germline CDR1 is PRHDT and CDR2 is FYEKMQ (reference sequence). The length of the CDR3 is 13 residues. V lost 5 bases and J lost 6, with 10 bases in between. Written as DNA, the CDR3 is TGTGCCAGCAGCGCCAGCACAGCCGGGGAGCTGTTTTTT. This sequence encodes CASSASTAGELFF.

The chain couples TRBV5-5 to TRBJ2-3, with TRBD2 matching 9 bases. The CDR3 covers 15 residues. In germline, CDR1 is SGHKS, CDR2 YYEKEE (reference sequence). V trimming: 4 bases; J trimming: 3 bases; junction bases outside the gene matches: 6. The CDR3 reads CASSPQREVTDTQYF. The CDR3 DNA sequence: TGTGCCAGCAGCCCCCAGCGGGAGGTTACAGATACGCAGTATTTT.

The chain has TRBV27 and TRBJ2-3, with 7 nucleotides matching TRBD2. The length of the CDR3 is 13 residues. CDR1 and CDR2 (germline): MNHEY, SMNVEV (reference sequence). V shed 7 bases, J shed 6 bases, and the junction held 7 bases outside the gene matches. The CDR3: CASTLGGTDTQYF. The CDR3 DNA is TGTGCCAGCACTCTGGGGGGGACTGATACGCAGTATTTT.

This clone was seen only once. The CDR3 DNA reads TGTGCCAGCAGTTCTGGCCCGGGACACCTCTCTGGGGCCAACGTCCTGACTTTC. Amino acids: CASSSGPGHLSGANVLTF. The rearrangement links TRBV28 to TRBJ2-6, with D maybe TRBD1 (6 bases). Germline V gene sequence: CDR1 MDHEN, CDR2 SYDVKM. The CDR3 length is 18 residues. The V and J ends lost 4 bases and 0 bases respectively, with 16 bases between them.

The CDR3 reads CASSPGTWAFF. CDR3 sequence (DNA): TGTGCCAGCAGCCCCGGGACTTGGGCTTTCTTT. This chain connects TRBV6-5 to TRBJ1-1, with a weak D call TRBD1 (5 bases). The germline CDR1 and CDR2 sequences are MNHEY and SVGAGI. The CDR3 loop spans 11 amino acids. V lost 6 bases and J 11 bases, leaving 13 bases between the germline ends.

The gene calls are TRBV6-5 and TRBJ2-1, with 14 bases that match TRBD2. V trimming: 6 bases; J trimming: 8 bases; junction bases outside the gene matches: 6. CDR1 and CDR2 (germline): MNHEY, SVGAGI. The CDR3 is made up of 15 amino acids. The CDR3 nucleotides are TGTGCCAGCAGCCGACTAGCGGGAGGGCCATATGAGCAGTTCTTC. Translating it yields CASSRLAGGPYEQFF.

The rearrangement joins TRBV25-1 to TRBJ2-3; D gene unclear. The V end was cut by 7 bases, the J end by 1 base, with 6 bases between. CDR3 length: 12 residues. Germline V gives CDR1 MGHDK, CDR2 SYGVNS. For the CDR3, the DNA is TGTGCCAGCAACCGGGGCACAGATACGCAGTATTTT. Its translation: CASNRGTDTQYF. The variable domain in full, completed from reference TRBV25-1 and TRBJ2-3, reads EADIYQTPRYLVIGTGKKITLECSQTMGHDKMYWYQQDPGMELHLIHYSYGVNSTEKGDLSSESTVSRIRTEHFPLTLESARPSHTSQYLCASNRGTDTQYFGPGTRLTVL.

The CDR3 loop is CASSQDLGGVGNTIYF. The CDR3 DNA sequence: TGTGCCAGCAGCCAAGATCTGGGGGGAGTCGGAAACACCATATATTTT. The chain employs TRBV14 and TRBJ1-3, with a weak D call TRBD1 (5 bases). CDR3 size: 16 residues. Germline V CDR1 and CDR2: SGHDN, FVKESK. Trimming cost V 0 bases and J 4 bases, with 13 bases left between them.

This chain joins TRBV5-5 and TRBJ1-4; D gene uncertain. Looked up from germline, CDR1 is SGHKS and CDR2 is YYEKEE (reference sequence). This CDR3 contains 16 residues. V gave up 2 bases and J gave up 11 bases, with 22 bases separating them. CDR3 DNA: TGTGCCAGCAGCTTCCTCCGGGGAGGGCAAGATCGGAAACTGTTTTTT. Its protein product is CASSFLRGGQDRKLFF.

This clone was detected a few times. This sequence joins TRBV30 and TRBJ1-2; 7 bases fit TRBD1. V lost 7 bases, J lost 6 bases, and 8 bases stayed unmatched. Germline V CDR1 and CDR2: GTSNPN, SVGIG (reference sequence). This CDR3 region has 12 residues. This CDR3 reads CASLRGRDGYTF. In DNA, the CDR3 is TGTGCCTCCTTAAGGGGGCGGGATGGCTACACCTTC.

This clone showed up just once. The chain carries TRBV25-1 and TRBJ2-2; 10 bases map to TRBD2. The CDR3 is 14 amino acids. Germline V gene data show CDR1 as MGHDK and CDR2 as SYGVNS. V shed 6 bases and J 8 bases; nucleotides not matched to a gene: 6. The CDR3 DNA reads TGTGCCAGCAGGGGGGGACTAGCGTTGGGGGAGCTGTTTTTT. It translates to CASRGGLALGELFF. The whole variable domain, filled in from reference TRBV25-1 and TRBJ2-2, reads EADIYQTPRYLVIGTGKKITLECSQTMGHDKMYWYQQDPGMELHLIHYSYGVNSTEKGDLSSESTVSRIRTEHFPLTLESARPSHTSQYLCASRGGLALGELFFGEGSRLTVL.

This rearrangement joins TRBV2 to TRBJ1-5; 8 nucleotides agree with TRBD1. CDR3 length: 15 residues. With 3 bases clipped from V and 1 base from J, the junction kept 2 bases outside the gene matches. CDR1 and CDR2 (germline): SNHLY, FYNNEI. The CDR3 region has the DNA TGTGCCAGCAGTGACAGACAGGGGAGCAATCAGCCCCAGCATTTT. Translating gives CASSDRQGSNQPQHF.

DNA of the CDR3: TGTGCCAGCAGCCCCGAGGGGGGGCGGGCCACTGAAGCTTTCTTT. Translation: CASSPEGGRATEAFF. The chain carries TRBV5-4 and TRBJ1-1; tentative D call: TRBD1 (6 bases). CDR1 and CDR2 from the germline V gene are SGHNT and YYREEE (reference sequence). Trimming left V 4 bases short and J 4 bases short, with 17 bases between. There are 15 residues in the CDR3.

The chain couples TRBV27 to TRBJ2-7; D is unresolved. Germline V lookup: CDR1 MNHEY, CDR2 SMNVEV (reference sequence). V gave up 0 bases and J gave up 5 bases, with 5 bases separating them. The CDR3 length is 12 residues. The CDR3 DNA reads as TGTGCCAGCAGTTTATCTGGCCACGAGCAGTACTTC. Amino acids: CASSLSGHEQYF.

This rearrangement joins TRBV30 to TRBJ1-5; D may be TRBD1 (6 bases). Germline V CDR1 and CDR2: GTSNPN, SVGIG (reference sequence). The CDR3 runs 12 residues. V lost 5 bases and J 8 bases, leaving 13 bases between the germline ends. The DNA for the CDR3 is TGTGCCTGGGAAAGTCAGGGGAAGCCCCAGCATTTT. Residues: CAWESQGKPQHF. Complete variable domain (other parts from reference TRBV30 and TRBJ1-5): SQTIHQWPATLVQPVGSPLSLECTVEGTSNPNLYWYRQAAGRGLQLLFYSVGIGQISSEVPQNLSASRPQDRQFILSSKKLLLSDSGFYLCAWESQGKPQHFGDGTRLSIL.

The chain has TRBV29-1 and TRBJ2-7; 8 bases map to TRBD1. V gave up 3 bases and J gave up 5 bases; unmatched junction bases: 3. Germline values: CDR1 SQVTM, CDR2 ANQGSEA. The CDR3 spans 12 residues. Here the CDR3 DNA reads TGCAGCGTTGACAGGGGGCTGGACGAGCAGTACTTC. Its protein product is CSVDRGLDEQYF.

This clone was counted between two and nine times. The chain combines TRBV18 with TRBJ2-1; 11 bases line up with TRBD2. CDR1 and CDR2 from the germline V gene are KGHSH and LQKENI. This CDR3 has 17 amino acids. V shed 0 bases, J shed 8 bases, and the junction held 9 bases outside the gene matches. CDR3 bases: TGTGCCAGCTCACCACCCTTTGGTAGCGGGAGGGAGCATGAGCAGTTCTTC. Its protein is CASSPPFGSGREHEQFF.

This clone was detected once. The chain's CDR3 is CAVGTGGTDTQYF. The CDR3 coding sequence is TGTGCCGTCGGCACAGGTGGCACAGATACGCAGTATTTT. This chain uses TRBV11-3 with TRBJ2-3, with a possible D match to TRBD1 (5 bases). The germline V gene has CDR1 SGHNT and CDR2 YENEEA. Trimming pared 11 bases from V and 1 base from J, leaving 13 bases between. CDR3 length equals 13 residues.

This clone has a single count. CDR3: CASSSGLANEQFF. CDR3 in DNA: TGTGCCAGCAGTTCCGGACTAGCCAATGAGCAGTTCTTC. V is TRBV27 and J is TRBJ2-1; 8 nucleotides line up with TRBD2. The CDR3 sequence is 13 residues long. Looked up from germline, CDR1 is MNHEY and CDR2 is SMNVEV (reference sequence). The V gene end was trimmed by 4 bases and the J gene end by 6 bases; junction bases not matched to a gene: 2.

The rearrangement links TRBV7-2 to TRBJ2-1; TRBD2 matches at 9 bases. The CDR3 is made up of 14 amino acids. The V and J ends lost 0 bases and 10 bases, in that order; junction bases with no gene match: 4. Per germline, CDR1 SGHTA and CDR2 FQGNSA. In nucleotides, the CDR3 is TGTGCCAGCAGCTTAGCGGGACTAGCCTCGGAGCAGTTCTTC. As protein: CASSLAGLASEQFF.

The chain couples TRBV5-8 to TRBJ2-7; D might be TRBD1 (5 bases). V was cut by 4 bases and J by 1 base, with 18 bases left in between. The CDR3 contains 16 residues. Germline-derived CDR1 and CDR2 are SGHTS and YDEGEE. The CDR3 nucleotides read TGTGCCAGCAGCAGGAGCCGACAGTACGGTTCCTACGAGCAGTACTTC. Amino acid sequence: CASSRSRQYGSYEQYF.

DNA of the CDR3: TGCGCCAGCAGCTTTAAAGAGACCCAGTACTTC. It is translated as CASSFKETQYF. The rearrangement joins TRBV5-1 to TRBJ2-5; D gene ambiguous. CDR3 length: 11 residues. CDR1 is SGHRS and CDR2 is YFSETQ in the germline V gene. V lost 2 bases, J lost 3 bases, and 2 bases lay in between.

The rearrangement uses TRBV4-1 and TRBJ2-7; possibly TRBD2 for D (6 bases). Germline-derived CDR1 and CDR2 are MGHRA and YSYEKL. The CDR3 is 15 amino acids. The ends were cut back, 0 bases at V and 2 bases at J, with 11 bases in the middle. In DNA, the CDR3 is TGCGCCAGCAGCCAAGATGTGCGGGACCCCTACGAGCAGTACTTC. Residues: CASSQDVRDPYEQYF.

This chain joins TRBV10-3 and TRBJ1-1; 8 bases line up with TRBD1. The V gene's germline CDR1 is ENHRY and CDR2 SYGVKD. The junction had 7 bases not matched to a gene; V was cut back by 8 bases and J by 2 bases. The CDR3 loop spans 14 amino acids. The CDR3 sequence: CAISRTGFNTEAFF. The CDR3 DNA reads TGTGCCATCTCCCGGACAGGGTTCAACACTGAAGCTTTCTTT.

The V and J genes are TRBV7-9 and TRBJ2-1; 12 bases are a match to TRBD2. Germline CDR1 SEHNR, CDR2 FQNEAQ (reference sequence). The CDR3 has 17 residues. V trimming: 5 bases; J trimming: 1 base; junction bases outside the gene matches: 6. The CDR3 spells CASSTGLAGKSYNEQFF. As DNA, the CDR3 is TGTGCCAGCAGCACAGGACTAGCGGGGAAATCCTACAATGAGCAGTTCTTC. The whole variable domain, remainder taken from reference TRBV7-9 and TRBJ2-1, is DTGVSQNPRHKITKRGQNVTFRCDPISEHNRLYWYRQTLGQGPEFLTYFQNEAQLEKSRLLSDRFSAERPKGSFSTLEIQRTEQGDSAMYLCASSTGLAGKSYNEQFFGPGTRLTVL.